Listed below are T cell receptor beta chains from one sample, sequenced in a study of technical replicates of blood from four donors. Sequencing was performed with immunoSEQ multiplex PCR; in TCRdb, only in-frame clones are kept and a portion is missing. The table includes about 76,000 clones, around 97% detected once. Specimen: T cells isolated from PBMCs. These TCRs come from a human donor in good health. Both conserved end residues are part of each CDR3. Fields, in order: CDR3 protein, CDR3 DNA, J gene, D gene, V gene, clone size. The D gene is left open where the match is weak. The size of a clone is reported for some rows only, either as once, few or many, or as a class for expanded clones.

CDR3aa: CASSNSDSPLHF; CDR3nt: TGTGCCAGCAGCAACAGTGATTCACCCCTCCACTTT; j_gene: TRBJ1-6; d_gene: NA; v_gene: TRBV7-9; abundance: NA
CDR3aa: CASSGGRGGGTDTQYF; CDR3nt: TGTGCCAGCAGCGGAGGGCGGGGGGGCGGCACAGATACGCAGTATTTT; j_gene: TRBJ2-3; d_gene: TRBD2; v_gene: TRBV13; abundance: NA
CDR3aa: CASSTGGSYEQYF; CDR3nt: TGTGCCAGCAGCACAGGGGGGTCGTACGAGCAGTACTTC; j_gene: TRBJ2-7; d_gene: TRBD1; v_gene: TRBV11-2; abundance: NA
CDR3aa: CASGRTGFPGELFF; CDR3nt: TGTGCTAGTGGCCGGACAGGGTTTCCCGGGGAGCTGTTTTTT; j_gene: TRBJ2-2; d_gene: TRBD1; v_gene: TRBV12-5; abundance: NA
CDR3aa: CASSPLLAGGDTDTQYF; CDR3nt: TGTGCCAGCAGTCCGCTTCTAGCGGGGGGAGACACAGATACGCAGTATTTT; j_gene: TRBJ2-3; d_gene: TRBD2; v_gene: TRBV2; abundance: NA
CDR3aa: CASSFGEDQYF; CDR3nt: TGCGCCAGCAGCTTTGGTGAGGACCAGTACTTC; j_gene: TRBJ2-5; d_gene: NA; v_gene: TRBV5-1; abundance: NA
CDR3aa: CASSNTALGNSPLHF; CDR3nt: TGTGCCAGCAGTAATACAGCTCTCGGTAATTCACCCCTCCACTTT; j_gene: TRBJ1-6; d_gene: NA; v_gene: TRBV6-5; abundance: once
CDR3aa: CASSLCRGIRTDCPNQPQHF; CDR3nt: TGTGCCAGCAGTTTATGTAGGGGGATTCGGACAGACTGCCCGAATCAGCCCCAGCATTTT; j_gene: TRBJ1-5; d_gene: NA; v_gene: TRBV27; abundance: NA
CDR3aa: CAFGGALHEQFF; CDR3nt: TGTGCCTTTGGGGGGGCCCTTCATGAGCAGTTCTTC; j_gene: TRBJ2-1; d_gene: NA; v_gene: TRBV11-2; abundance: NA
CDR3aa: CASSFPSGNTIYF; CDR3nt: TGTGCCAGCAGCTTCCCTTCTGGAAACACCATATATTTT; j_gene: TRBJ1-3; d_gene: NA; v_gene: TRBV7-9; abundance: NA
CDR3aa: CASSLTRARTDTQYF; CDR3nt: TGTGCCAGCAGCTTAACCAGGGCCCGCACAGATACGCAGTATTTT; j_gene: TRBJ2-3; d_gene: NA; v_gene: TRBV7-9; abundance: NA
CDR3aa: CASIIAGYSDEQYF; CDR3nt: TGTGCCAGCATTATAGCGGGATACAGCGACGAGCAGTACTTC; j_gene: TRBJ2-7; d_gene: TRBD2; v_gene: TRBV2; abundance: NA
CDR3aa: CASSTDRKGEQYF; CDR3nt: TGTGCCAGCTCAACAGACAGGAAGGGCGAGCAGTACTTC; j_gene: TRBJ2-7; d_gene: NA; v_gene: TRBV18; abundance: NA
CDR3aa: CASSTTGYYEQYF; CDR3nt: TGTGCCAGCAGTACTACAGGGTACTACGAGCAGTACTTC; j_gene: TRBJ2-7; d_gene: NA; v_gene: TRBV2; abundance: NA
CDR3aa: CASSFRRTGDEKLFF; CDR3nt: TGTGCCAGCAGCTTCCGTAGGACAGGCGATGAAAAACTGTTTTTT; j_gene: TRBJ1-4; d_gene: TRBD1; v_gene: TRBV7-9; abundance: NA
CDR3aa: CASSLGGPTGWLHEQYF; CDR3nt: TGTGCCAGCAGCTTGGGGGGCCCGACAGGGTGGCTCCACGAGCAGTACTTC; j_gene: TRBJ2-7; d_gene: TRBD1; v_gene: TRBV5-4; abundance: NA
CDR3aa: CASSRTSGGPYSYEQYF; CDR3nt: TGTGCCAGTAGTAGGACTAGCGGGGGCCCGTACTCCTACGAGCAGTACTTC; j_gene: TRBJ2-7; d_gene: TRBD2; v_gene: TRBV19; abundance: NA
CDR3aa: CATSRGTSGGDGELFF; CDR3nt: TGTGCCACCAGCAGAGGGACTAGCGGGGGGGACGGGGAGCTGTTTTTT; j_gene: TRBJ2-2; d_gene: TRBD2; v_gene: TRBV15; abundance: NA
CDR3aa: CSVNFPGQANTGELFF; CDR3nt: TGCAGCGTCAATTTCCCGGGACAGGCAAACACCGGGGAGCTGTTTTTT; j_gene: TRBJ2-2; d_gene: TRBD1; v_gene: TRBV29-1; abundance: NA
CDR3aa: CASSSSGRLSTDTQYF; CDR3nt: TGTGCCAGCAGCTCTAGCGGGAGGTTGAGTACAGATACGCAGTATTTT; j_gene: TRBJ2-3; d_gene: TRBD2; v_gene: TRBV5-4; abundance: NA
CDR3aa: CASSLGGRGRAFF; CDR3nt: TGTGCCAGCAGTTTGGGTGGGAGGGGACGCGCTTTCTTT; j_gene: TRBJ1-1; d_gene: NA; v_gene: TRBV27; abundance: NA
CDR3aa: CSVEGGTAEAQMVYNEQFF; CDR3nt: TGCAGCGTTGAAGGGGGGACAGCGGAGGCCCAAATGGTCTACAATGAGCAGTTCTTC; j_gene: TRBJ2-1; d_gene: TRBD1; v_gene: TRBV29-1; abundance: NA
CDR3aa: CASSLAGAPPDTQYF; CDR3nt: TGTGCCAGCAGTTTAGCGGGAGCGCCCCCAGATACGCAGTATTTT; j_gene: TRBJ2-3; d_gene: TRBD2; v_gene: TRBV28; abundance: NA
CDR3aa: CATRGTSGRTDTQYF; CDR3nt: TGTGCCACCCGCGGGACTAGCGGCCGCACAGATACGCAGTATTTT; j_gene: TRBJ2-3; d_gene: TRBD2; v_gene: TRBV2; abundance: NA
CDR3aa: CASSLGLGTTNTEAFF; CDR3nt: TGTGCCAGCAGCTTAGGGCTCGGGACAACTAACACTGAAGCTTTCTTT; j_gene: TRBJ1-1; d_gene: NA; v_gene: TRBV11-3; abundance: NA
CDR3aa: CAITSGYGYTF; CDR3nt: TGTGCCATCACGTCCGGCTATGGCTACACCTTC; j_gene: TRBJ1-2; d_gene: NA; v_gene: TRBV10-3; abundance: once
CDR3aa: CASSGLASSYEQYF; CDR3nt: TGCGCCAGCAGCGGGCTAGCGAGTTCCTACGAGCAGTACTTC; j_gene: TRBJ2-7; d_gene: NA; v_gene: TRBV4-1; abundance: NA
CDR3aa: CASSLAKGFVQYF; CDR3nt: TGTGCCAGCAGCTTAGCGAAGGGGTTTGTACAGTACTTC; j_gene: TRBJ2-5; d_gene: NA; v_gene: TRBV11-3; abundance: NA
CDR3aa: CASSSPGHAGSYEQYF; CDR3nt: TGTGCCAGCAGCTCTCCGGGCCACGCGGGCTCCTACGAGCAGTACTTC; j_gene: TRBJ2-7; d_gene: NA; v_gene: TRBV7-8; abundance: NA
CDR3aa: CAISESGSRAGELFF; CDR3nt: TGTGCCATCAGTGAGAGCGGAAGTCGTGCCGGGGAGCTGTTTTTT; j_gene: TRBJ2-2; d_gene: NA; v_gene: TRBV10-3; abundance: NA
CDR3aa: CASSPREGEAFF; CDR3nt: TGTGCCAGCAGCCCTAGGGAGGGTGAAGCTTTCTTT; j_gene: TRBJ1-1; d_gene: NA; v_gene: TRBV5-8; abundance: once
CDR3aa: CASSEGLAGLGRYEQYF; CDR3nt: TGCGCCAGCAGTGAGGGACTAGCGGGATTGGGGCGCTACGAGCAGTACTTC; j_gene: TRBJ2-7; d_gene: TRBD2; v_gene: TRBV5-1; abundance: NA
CDR3aa: CASLGFSGNTEAFF; CDR3nt: TGTGCCAGCCTCGGTTTCTCAGGGAACACTGAAGCTTTCTTT; j_gene: TRBJ1-1; d_gene: NA; v_gene: TRBV28; abundance: NA
CDR3aa: CASSQEPGLGSYEQYF; CDR3nt: TGCGCCAGCAGCCAAGAGCCGGGACTAGGGTCCTACGAGCAGTACTTC; j_gene: TRBJ2-7; d_gene: TRBD2; v_gene: TRBV4-1; abundance: NA
CDR3aa: CASSRGHSQYF; CDR3nt: TGTGCCAGCAGCCGAGGACATTCCCAGTACTTC; j_gene: TRBJ2-5; d_gene: NA; v_gene: TRBV5-6; abundance: NA
CDR3aa: CASSLETSGGQETQYF; CDR3nt: TGTGCCAGCAGCTTAGAGACTAGCGGGGGCCAAGAGACCCAGTACTTC; j_gene: TRBJ2-5; d_gene: TRBD2; v_gene: TRBV11-3; abundance: NA
CDR3aa: CASSQGRGPFKENTIYF; CDR3nt: TGCGCCAGCAGCCAAGGAAGGGGGCCTTTTAAGGAAAACACCATATATTTT; j_gene: TRBJ1-3; d_gene: TRBD1; v_gene: TRBV4-1; abundance: once
CDR3aa: CSGHRENTEAFF; CDR3nt: TGCAGCGGGCACAGGGAGAACACTGAAGCTTTCTTT; j_gene: TRBJ1-1; d_gene: NA; v_gene: TRBV29-1; abundance: NA
CDR3aa: CASSSYQETQYF; CDR3nt: TGCGCCAGCAGTTCGTACCAAGAGACCCAGTACTTC; j_gene: TRBJ2-5; d_gene: NA; v_gene: TRBV23-1; abundance: NA
CDR3aa: CASSVAGTDSYNEQFF; CDR3nt: TGTGCCAGCAGCGTAGCCGGCACAGACTCCTACAATGAGCAGTTCTTC; j_gene: TRBJ2-1; d_gene: NA; v_gene: TRBV9; abundance: NA
CDR3aa: CAWSSGPGGNTIYF; CDR3nt: TGTGCCTGGAGTTCCGGTCCAGGGGGAAACACCATATATTTT; j_gene: TRBJ1-3; d_gene: NA; v_gene: TRBV30; abundance: NA
CDR3aa: CASTTREVARETQYF; CDR3nt: TGTGCCAGCACGACTAGGGAGGTGGCTCGGGAGACCCAGTACTTC; j_gene: TRBJ2-5; d_gene: NA; v_gene: TRBV6-1; abundance: NA
CDR3aa: CAWVYGHYGYTF; CDR3nt: TGTGCCTGGGTTTACGGTCACTATGGCTACACCTTC; j_gene: TRBJ1-2; d_gene: NA; v_gene: TRBV30; abundance: NA
CDR3aa: CASRPQVTYEQYF; CDR3nt: TGCGCCAGCAGGCCTCAGGTAACCTACGAGCAGTACTTC; j_gene: TRBJ2-7; d_gene: NA; v_gene: TRBV5-1; abundance: NA
CDR3aa: CASSDLGPGLKNSYNEQFF; CDR3nt: TGCGCCAGCAGCGACCTCGGACCAGGACTCAAAAACTCCTACAATGAGCAGTTCTTC; j_gene: TRBJ2-1; d_gene: NA; v_gene: TRBV5-1; abundance: NA
CDR3aa: CSFLHGYNEQFF; CDR3nt: TGCAGCTTCCTGCACGGGTACAATGAGCAGTTCTTC; j_gene: TRBJ2-1; d_gene: NA; v_gene: TRBV29-1; abundance: NA
CDR3aa: CGWDNKNTDTQYF; CDR3nt: TGTGGCTGGGACAATAAGAACACAGATACGCAGTATTTT; j_gene: TRBJ2-3; d_gene: NA; v_gene: TRBV7-9; abundance: NA
CDR3aa: CASSLAGVTGNTIYF; CDR3nt: TGCGCCAGCAGCTTGGCCGGGGTTACTGGAAACACCATATATTTT; j_gene: TRBJ1-3; d_gene: NA; v_gene: TRBV5-1; abundance: NA
CDR3aa: CASSDLAGETDTQYF; CDR3nt: TGTGCCAGCAGCGATCTAGCGGGGGAAACAGATACGCAGTATTTT; j_gene: TRBJ2-3; d_gene: TRBD2; v_gene: TRBV9; abundance: NA
CDR3aa: CASSVEGGLSNTEAFF; CDR3nt: TGTGCCAGCAGCGTAGAGGGCGGACTTTCGAACACTGAAGCTTTCTTT; j_gene: TRBJ1-1; d_gene: NA; v_gene: TRBV9; abundance: NA
CDR3aa: CASSDIGLAGISSYNEQFF; CDR3nt: TGTGCCAGCAGCGATATCGGCCTAGCGGGGATAAGCTCCTACAATGAGCAGTTCTTC; j_gene: TRBJ2-1; d_gene: TRBD2; v_gene: TRBV11-3; abundance: NA
CDR3aa: CAWKKTAHMNTEAFF; CDR3nt: TGTGCCTGGAAGAAGACAGCTCATATGAACACTGAAGCTTTCTTT; j_gene: TRBJ1-1; d_gene: NA; v_gene: TRBV30; abundance: NA
CDR3aa: CASRWTSGYEQYF; CDR3nt: TGTGCCAGCAGATGGACTAGCGGCTACGAGCAGTACTTC; j_gene: TRBJ2-7; d_gene: TRBD2; v_gene: TRBV27; abundance: NA
CDR3aa: CASSEGGDEQYF; CDR3nt: TGTGCCAGCAGTGAGGGGGGGGACGAGCAGTACTTC; j_gene: TRBJ2-7; d_gene: TRBD2; v_gene: TRBV25-1; abundance: once
CDR3aa: CASSLASGETYEQYF; CDR3nt: TGTGCCAGCAGCTTAGCCTCCGGGGAGACCTACGAGCAGTACTTC; j_gene: TRBJ2-7; d_gene: NA; v_gene: TRBV7-6; abundance: NA
CDR3aa: CASSQEPQLRNQPQHF; CDR3nt: TGCGCCAGCAGCCAAGAACCCCAACTGCGCAATCAGCCCCAGCATTTT; j_gene: TRBJ1-5; d_gene: NA; v_gene: TRBV4-1; abundance: NA
CDR3aa: CAWSGGGSTGELFF; CDR3nt: TGTGCCTGGAGTGGGGGGGGATCCACCGGGGAGCTGTTTTTT; j_gene: TRBJ2-2; d_gene: TRBD2; v_gene: TRBV30; abundance: NA
CDR3aa: CASSQGQGNTGELFF; CDR3nt: TGCGCCAGCAGCCAGGGACAGGGAAACACCGGGGAGCTGTTTTTT; j_gene: TRBJ2-2; d_gene: TRBD1; v_gene: TRBV4-1; abundance: once
CDR3aa: CASSLVRGRGGGELFF; CDR3nt: TGTGCCAGCAGTTTAGTCAGGGGCCGCGGGGGCGGGGAGCTGTTTTTT; j_gene: TRBJ2-2; d_gene: NA; v_gene: TRBV7-2; abundance: NA
CDR3aa: CASGKGFPYEQYF; CDR3nt: TGTGCTAGTGGAAAGGGGTTTCCCTACGAGCAGTACTTC; j_gene: TRBJ2-7; d_gene: NA; v_gene: TRBV12-5; abundance: NA